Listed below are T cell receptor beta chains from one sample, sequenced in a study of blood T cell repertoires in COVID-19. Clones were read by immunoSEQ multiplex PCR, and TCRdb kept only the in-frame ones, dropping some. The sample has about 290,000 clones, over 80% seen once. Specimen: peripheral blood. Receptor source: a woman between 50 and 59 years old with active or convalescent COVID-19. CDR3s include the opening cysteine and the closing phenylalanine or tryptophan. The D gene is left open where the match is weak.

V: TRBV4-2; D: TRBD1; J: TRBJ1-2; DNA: TGTGCCAGCAGCCAGACCGGACAGGGGTTCACTGGCTACACCTTC; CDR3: CASSQTGQGFTGYTF
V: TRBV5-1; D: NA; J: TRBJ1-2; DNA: TGCGCCAGCAGCTTGGGCCCACAGAAACTCTATGGCTACACCTTC; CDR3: CASSLGPQKLYGYTF
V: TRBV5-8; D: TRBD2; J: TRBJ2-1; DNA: TGTGCCAGCAGCTTGACCCTACTAGCGGGAGGTAGGAATGAGCAGTTCTTC; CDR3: CASSLTLLAGGRNEQFF
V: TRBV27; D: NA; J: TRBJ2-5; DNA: TGTGCCAGCAGTCACCTCAGAGGGATAGCGAGGGAGACCCAGTACTTC; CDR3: CASSHLRGIARETQYF
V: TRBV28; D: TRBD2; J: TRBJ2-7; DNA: TGTGCCAGCAGAAGACTAGCGGGCACCTACGAGCAGTACTTC; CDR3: CASRRLAGTYEQYF
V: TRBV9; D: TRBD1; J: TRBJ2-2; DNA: TGTGCCAGCAGCCTACTCACAGGGGGCACCGGGGAGCTGTTTTTT; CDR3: CASSLLTGGTGELFF
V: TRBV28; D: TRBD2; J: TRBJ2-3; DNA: TGTGCCAACTCGGGGGGGGCCCGCCCAGATACGCAGTATTTT; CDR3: CANSGGARPDTQYF
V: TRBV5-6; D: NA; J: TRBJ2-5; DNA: TGTGCCAGCAGCTTGGCGGGGGGCAGAGAGACCCAGTACTTC; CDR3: CASSLAGGRETQYF
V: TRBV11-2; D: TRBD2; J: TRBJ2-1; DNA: TGTGCCAGCAGCTCCAGACTAGCGGGAGTTCCGCAGTTCTTC; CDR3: CASSSRLAGVPQFF
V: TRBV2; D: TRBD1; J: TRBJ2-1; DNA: TGTGCCAGCAACGCACAGGGGGCACGCTACAATGAGCAGTTCTTC; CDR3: CASNAQGARYNEQFF